This passage covers 32 T cell receptor beta chains from one sample sequenced in a study of cytomegalovirus exposure and HLA in healthy donors. Amplification used 60 Vbeta primers and 13 Jbeta primers. Sequencing was performed with immunoSEQ multiplex PCR; in TCRdb, only in-frame clones are kept and a portion is missing. The sample records fewer than 85,000 clones, approximately 75% being singletons. What was sequenced was PBMCs. The receptor set was obtained from a woman in her forties in good health and CMV-seropositive.

This clone has only one observation. The gene calls are TRBV19 and TRBJ2-3, with 9 bases lining up with TRBD2. Unmatched junction bases numbered 4, after V lost 6 bases and J lost 0 bases. The germline V gene has CDR1 LNHDA and CDR2 SQIVND (reference sequence). CDR3 size: 15 residues. CDR3 coding DNA: TGTGCCAGTAGGGCGCGGGGGGGCAGCACAGATACGCAGTATTTT. Translated: CASRARGGSTDTQYF.

This chain uses TRBV19 with TRBJ1-3, with 8 positions matching TRBD1. This CDR3 region has 17 residues. V shed 4 bases, J shed 0 bases, and the junction held 8 bases outside the gene matches. Germline loops: CDR1 LNHDA, CDR2 SQIVND (reference sequence). CDR3 sequence (DNA): TGTGCCAGTAGTAAAAGGGACAGGCCGAGCTCTGGAAACACCATATATTTT. It is translated as CASSKRDRPSSGNTIYF.

The rearrangement joins TRBV5-1 to TRBJ2-5, with unresolved D. This CDR3 is built from 12 residues. Germline CDR1 SGHRS, CDR2 YFSETQ. V gave up 4 bases and J gave up 3 bases, with 7 bases separating them. DNA of the CDR3: TGCGCCAGCAGCGAGAACGAAGAGACCCAGTACTTC. Protein sequence: CASSENEETQYF.

The chain joins TRBV2 to TRBJ1-4, with D hard to call. The CDR3 contains 15 residues. CDR1 is SNHLY, CDR2 FYNNEI, per germline. Trimming pared 5 bases from V and 6 bases from J, leaving 16 bases between. CDR3 nucleotides: TGTGCCAGCAGTCTTGGGATAGGAGGAGATGAAAAACTGTTTTTT. It translates to CASSLGIGGDEKLFF.

The chain couples TRBV5-1 to TRBJ2-5; D is possibly TRBD1 (6 bases). Germline values: CDR1 SGHRS, CDR2 YFSETQ. With 1 base removed from V and 5 bases from J, the gap between germline ends came to 12 bases. CDR3 length: 14 amino acids. CDR3 amino acids: CASSLFGGKETQYF. The CDR3 DNA reads TGCGCCAGCAGCTTGTTTGGGGGCAAGGAGACCCAGTACTTC. Supplemented by reference TRBV5-1 and TRBJ2-5, the full variable domain reads KAGVTQTPRYLIKTRGQQVTLSCSPISGHRSVSWYQQTPGQGLQFLFEYFSETQRNKGNFPGRFSGRQFSNSRSEMNVSTLELGDSALYLCASSLFGGKETQYFGPGTRLLVL.

The table lists this clone with a few counts. The rearrangement uses TRBV6-5 and TRBJ1-5, with TRBD1 matching 7 bases. This CDR3 is built from 14 residues. Germline-derived CDR1 and CDR2 are MNHEY and SVGAGI. The junction had 3 bases not matched to a gene; V was cut back by 0 bases and J by 7 bases. The DNA for the CDR3 is TGTGCCAGCAGTTACTCGACAGGGTGGCAGCCCCAGCATTTT. Residues: CASSYSTGWQPQHF.

With regard to this clone: Relative to the germline gene, one junction end is altered; a read error may explain this. The rearrangement links TRBV7-7 to TRBJ1-3; the D is unclear. Per germline, CDR1 SSHAT and CDR2 FNYEAQ (reference sequence). This CDR3 comprises 15 residues. CDR3 sequence reads: CASSLDYSSGNTIYF. The CDR3 bases are TGTGCTAGCAGCTTAGACTACTCCTCTGGAAACACCATATATTTT. The whole variable domain, remainder taken from reference TRBV7-7 and TRBJ1-3, is GAGVSQSPRYKVTKRGQDVTLRCDPISSHATLYWYQQALGQGPEFLTYFNYEAQPDKSGLPSDRFSAERPEGSISTLTIQRTEQRDSAMYRCASSLDYSSGNTIYFGEGSWLTVV.

For the CDR3, the DNA is TGTGCCACTAGACCAAGTCCAACTAATGAAAAACTGTTTTTT. Amino acids: CATRPSPTNEKLFF. The chain couples TRBV2 to TRBJ1-4; D unresolved. Germline loops: CDR1 SNHLY, CDR2 FYNNEI. CDR3 length equals 14 residues. Trimming removed 10 bases at V and 0 bases at J, with 12 bases between. The whole variable domain, remainder taken from reference TRBV2 and TRBJ1-4, is EPEVTQTPSHQVTQMGQEVILRCVPISNHLYFYWYRQILGQKVEFLVSFYNNEISEKSEIFDDQFSVERPDGSNFTLKIRSTKLEDSAMYFCATRPSPTNEKLFFGSGTQLSVL.

The chain links TRBV9 to TRBJ2-1, with D possibly matching TRBD2 (6 bases). Between the trimmed V and J ends, which lost 0 bases and 4 bases, there was a span of 11 bases. Per germline, CDR1 SGDLS and CDR2 YYNGEE. The CDR3 consists of 15 residues. The DNA for the CDR3 is TGTGCCAGCAGCGTAGGGGCTAGCGAGTACAATGAGCAGTTCTTC. Its translation: CASSVGASEYNEQFF.

The table lists this clone with a count of one. The genes are TRBV2 and TRBJ2-1, with D hard to call. V was cut by 6 bases and J by 7 bases, with 10 bases left in between. The CDR3 has 12 residues. CDR1 SNHLY and CDR2 FYNNEI come from the germline V gene. CDR3 in amino acids: CASRSDMNEQFF. CDR3 coding DNA: TGTGCCAGCAGGTCCGACATGAATGAGCAGTTCTTC.

V is TRBV6-5 and J is TRBJ2-5, with unresolved D. The ends were cut back, 5 bases at V and 5 bases at J, with 18 bases in the middle. The V gene's germline CDR1 is MNHEY and CDR2 SVGAGI. The length of the CDR3 is 15 residues. Here the CDR3 reads CASSGSRSEWETQYF. CDR3 nucleotides: TGTGCCAGCAGTGGATCGAGGTCGGAGTGGGAGACCCAGTACTTC.

The chain carries TRBV5-1 and TRBJ2-5, with TRBD2 identical over 13 bases. The germline V gene has CDR1 SGHRS and CDR2 YFSETQ. The CDR3 sequence is 15 residues long. With V trimmed by 5 bases and J by 2 bases, 3 bases remained unmatched. This CDR3 is CASRGLAGVQETQYF. The CDR3 region has the DNA TGCGCCAGCAGAGGACTAGCGGGGGTGCAAGAGACCCAGTACTTC.

This sequence joins TRBV28 and TRBJ2-3, with 15 nucleotides matching TRBD2. Germline trimming cut 5 bases from V and 6 bases from J; bases unmatched to any gene: 12. This CDR3 is built from 18 residues. Germline V CDR1 and CDR2: MDHEN, SYDVKM. This CDR3 is CASSLRRTSGGAGDTQYF. As DNA, the CDR3 is TGTGCCAGCAGTCTCCGCCGGACTAGCGGGGGGGCCGGTGATACGCAGTATTTT.

The rearrangement uses TRBV13 and TRBJ1-1; D is ambiguous. The CDR3 covers 13 residues. Between the trimmed V and J ends, which lost 4 bases and 1 base, there was a span of 7 bases. Germline CDR1 PRHDT, CDR2 FYEKMQ (reference sequence). The CDR3 DNA is TGTGCCAGCAGCTACGACAAGAACACTGAAGCTTTCTTT. Protein sequence: CASSYDKNTEAFF.

The chain couples TRBV6-5 to TRBJ1-2, with D perhaps matching TRBD1 (6 bases). Germline CDR1 and CDR2: MNHEY and SVGAGI. The V end was cut by 7 bases, the J end by 4 bases, with 19 bases between. CDR3 length equals 15 residues. The CDR3 here is CASKDSSGLLYGYTF. The CDR3, as DNA: TGTGCCAGCAAGGACAGCTCTGGCCTTCTCTATGGCTACACCTTC.

This sequence joins TRBV5-1 and TRBJ2-1; TRBD1 might be the D (6 bases). The CDR3 loop spans 13 amino acids. V dropped 2 bases and J dropped 6 bases, with 9 bases sitting between them. Per the germline V gene, CDR1 is SGHRS and CDR2 is YFSETQ. CDR3: CASSFTGINEQFF. In DNA, the CDR3 is TGCGCCAGCAGCTTTACAGGGATCAATGAGCAGTTCTTC.

This chain joins TRBV19 and TRBJ1-1, with a possible D match to TRBD1 (5 bases). V shed 11 bases and J shed 1 base, with 17 bases lying between them. The CDR3 loop spans 14 amino acids. Per the germline V gene, CDR1 is LNHDA and CDR2 is SQIVND (reference sequence). The CDR3 region has the DNA TGTGCCTCTGGGACCGGGAGTTCGAACACTGAAGCTTTCTTT. Translation: CASGTGSSNTEAFF.

V gene TRBV6-5 combines with J gene TRBJ1-1; D not certain. Trimming removed 7 bases from V and 1 base from J, with 16 bases in between. The germline CDR1 and CDR2 sequences are MNHEY and SVGAGI. The CDR3 contains 15 residues. In nucleotides, the CDR3 is TGTGCCAGCACCCAAATGGGCAGTGGGAACACTGAAGCTTTCTTT. Protein: CASTQMGSGNTEAFF.

A single count supports this clone. This chain connects TRBV30 to TRBJ1-1, with 10 bases identical to TRBD1. This CDR3 contains 12 residues. J gave up 6 bases and V 7 bases, and 5 bases lay outside the gene matches. Germline V lookup: CDR1 GTSNPN, CDR2 SVGIG (reference sequence). Here the CDR3 reads CAFDRGQSEAFF. The CDR3 DNA is TGTGCCTTTGACAGGGGGCAATCTGAAGCTTTCTTT.

This clone is a singleton in its sample. The gene calls are TRBV5-3 and TRBJ2-5, with 8 bases that match TRBD1. TRBV5-3 is an ORF; its function is uncertain. This CDR3 is built from 16 residues. V gave up 4 bases and J gave up 1 base; unmatched junction bases: 9. DNA for the CDR3: TGTGCCAGAAGCCATTTTATCAGGGGGCTCCAAGAGACCCAGTACTTC. Translating it yields CARSHFIRGLQETQYF.

This chain uses TRBV19 with TRBJ1-1; tentatively, D is TRBD1 (6 bases). Germline-derived CDR1 and CDR2 are LNHDA and SQIVND (reference sequence). The CDR3 has 14 residues. The germline V and J ends were trimmed by 5 bases and 8 bases, with 18 bases remaining between them. The CDR3: CASSGAGTTREAFF. DNA of the CDR3: TGTGCCAGTAGTGGAGCCGGGACAACAAGAGAAGCTTTCTTT. Full variable domain (outside the CDR3, taken from reference TRBV19 and TRBJ1-1): DGGITQSPKYLFRKEGQNVTLSCEQNLNHDAMYWYRQDPGQGLRLIYYSQIVNDFQKGDIAEGYSVSREKKESFPLTVTSAQKNPTAFYLCASSGAGTTREAFFGQGTRLTVV.

The V and J genes are TRBV29-1 and TRBJ1-1; weak D call: TRBD1 (5 bases). V was shortened by 6 bases and J by 6 bases, with 14 bases between the two germline ends. This CDR3 has 12 amino acids. The germline gives CDR1 SQVTM, CDR2 ANQGSEA. The CDR3 nucleotides read TGCAGCGTGGGACTGACGGTCGCTGAAGCTTTCTTT. This gives the protein CSVGLTVAEAFF.

J is TRBJ1-1 and V is TRBV5-1; D is unclear. CDR1 is SGHRS, CDR2 YFSETQ, per germline. This CDR3 region has 12 residues. V dropped 5 bases and J dropped 2 bases, with 7 bases sitting between them. For the CDR3, the DNA is TGCGCCAGCAGTAAATTAAACACTGAAGCTTTCTTT. The encoded protein is CASSKLNTEAFF.

There are a few counts of this clone. The chain carries TRBV7-3 and TRBJ1-2; TRBD1 agrees at 10 bases. Germline V gives CDR1 SGHTA, CDR2 FQGTGA. V lost 5 bases to trimming and J lost 11 bases; unmatched junction nucleotides: 14. This CDR3 contains 15 residues. CDR3 sequence (DNA): TGTGCCAGCAGCGTATTCCCCGGGACAGGGGTAAAGTACACCTTC. Encoded protein: CASSVFPGTGVKYTF.

In nucleotides, the CDR3 is TGTGCCATCAGTGATGACCCGGGGCGGGGCACCGGGGAGCTGTTTTTT. Encoded protein: CAISDDPGRGTGELFF. The rearrangement joins TRBV10-3 to TRBJ2-2, with D perhaps matching TRBD2 (6 bases). There are 16 residues in the CDR3. Germline CDR1 reads ENHRY; CDR2 reads SYGVKD. V lost 3 bases and J lost 4, with 15 bases in between.

CDR3 DNA: TGTGCCAGCAGCTTAGGGGAGGGTATTGGTTTCACAGATACGCAGTATTTT. This sequence encodes CASSLGEGIGFTDTQYF. This chain connects TRBV7-2 to TRBJ2-3, with TRBD2 matching 7 bases. In germline, CDR1 is SGHTA, CDR2 FQGNSA. J gave up 2 bases and V 1 base, and 9 bases lay outside the gene matches. This CDR3 region has 17 residues.

The genes are TRBV9 and TRBJ1-6, with D unresolved. V was trimmed by 0 bases and J by 0 bases, leaving 7 bases between them. The CDR3 runs 16 residues. Germline V gene lookup returns CDR1 SGDLS and CDR2 YYNGEE. The CDR3 bases are TGTGCCAGCAGCGTAGGGGCAAGCTCCTATAATTCACCCCTCCACTTT. It codes for CASSVGASSYNSPLHF.

The rearrangement joins TRBV20-1 to TRBJ1-2; a weak D match, TRBD1 (5 bases). The CDR3 has 11 amino acids. Trimming removed 3 bases at V and 4 bases at J, with 6 bases between. CDR1 and CDR2 from the germline V gene are DFQATT and SNEGSKA (reference sequence). The CDR3 protein is CSASDSYGYTF. The CDR3 nucleotides are TGCAGTGCTAGCGACAGCTATGGCTACACCTTC.

This sequence joins TRBV9 and TRBJ1-2; 10 bases map to TRBD1. This CDR3 is 16 amino acids long. The germline gives CDR1 SGDLS, CDR2 YYNGEE. With 0 bases clipped from V and 7 bases from J, the junction kept 9 bases outside the gene matches. CDR3 bases: TGTGCCAGCAGCGTAGATGGGACAGGGGTACGGGGTGGCTACACCTTC. Amino acid sequence: CASSVDGTGVRGGYTF.

This clone was observed a few times. The chain joins TRBV4-1 to TRBJ1-3; D not certain. The length of the CDR3 is 14 residues. The germline V gene has CDR1 MGHRA and CDR2 YSYEKL. Trimming pared 5 bases from V and 4 bases from J, leaving 12 bases between. The CDR3 protein is CASSISELGNTIYF. The CDR3 nucleotides are TGCGCCAGCAGCATATCTGAGTTGGGAAACACCATATATTTT.

This clone was recorded once. V is TRBV7-9 and J is TRBJ1-2; TRBD1 might be the D (6 bases). V shed 5 bases and J shed 7 bases, with 20 bases lying between them. This CDR3 is built from 15 residues. CDR1 SEHNR and CDR2 FQNEAQ come from the germline V gene (reference sequence). CDR3 DNA: TGTGCCAGCAGCGAACACAGGGAGGGAACTGTTGGCTACACCTTC. Its protein product is CASSEHREGTVGYTF.

This clone was detected only once. V and J are TRBV6-1 and TRBJ1-5; TRBD1 aligns across 7 bases. Germline V gives CDR1 MNHNS, CDR2 SASEGT. Trimming at V came to 4 bases and at J to 1 base, leaving 1 base not matched to a gene. This CDR3 is built from 14 residues. The CDR3 nucleotides are TGTGCCAGCAGTGGGGACAGAAGCAATCAGCCCCAGCATTTT. Protein product: CASSGDRSNQPQHF.